This T cell receptor beta chain was sequenced during a study of blood T cell repertoires in COVID-19. Across the study: Samples of COVID-19 (acute and convalescent) were obtained from the United States, Italy and Spain. PBMCs, B-cell-depleted T cells, or T cells were the source of the cDNA or gDNA that made up the material.

This clone was observed a handful of times. CDR3 length: 14 amino acids. Between the trimmed V and J ends, which lost 4 bases and 4 bases, there was a span of 13 bases. The germline V gene has CDR1 LNHDA and CDR2 SQIVND (reference sequence). In the original workflow: Cell counts per sample came from amplifying reference gene primers. TCRdb keeps only in-frame clones here, not all; method: immunoSEQ multiplex PCR. For V, J and clone size, that table is used; D and trimming come from the DNA. The sample has 88,000 or so clones, roughly four fifths seen once. This sequence originates from a man at least 80 years old with acute or convalescent COVID-19. V is TRBV19 and J is TRBJ1-2; D is perhaps TRBD1 (6 bases). Material for sequencing was peripheral blood. Here the CDR3 reads CASSSRDNLYGYTF. The DNA for the CDR3 is TGTGCCAGTAGTAGCCGGGACAACCTCTATGGCTACACCTTC.